This T cell receptor (beta chain) stems from a study of cytomegalovirus exposure and HLA in healthy donors. Everyone who donated was a healthy bone marrow donor. Findings of the study overall: A later analysis reportedly found fewer N-insertions in an Asian-associated ancestry cluster than the roughly 680-donor mean. Clonal expansion was found to be greater in HLA-associated TCR beta chains than in equally common others in a later analysis. In a later analysis, approximately 15,000 TCR beta sequences were associated with HLA alleles at 0.05 false discovery rate.

This CDR3 contains 16 residues. The V gene lost 2 bases and the J gene lost 3 bases, with 14 bases spanning the gap. Germline V gene lookup returns CDR1 SEHNR and CDR2 FQNEAQ (reference sequence). The PCR had 60 Vbeta and 13 Jbeta primers. The assay was immunoSEQ multiplex PCR, and TCRdb's table has in-frame clones only and misses some. The sample consists of 130,000 to 150,000 clones, around three quarters of them appearing once. With respect to this clone: Its antigen is as yet unknown.

The J gene is TRBJ2-1, the V gene TRBV7-9; D is possibly TRBD1 (5 bases). The sample was PBMCs. The sequence came from a man aged 40-49 years in good health and CMV-seropositive. CDR3 residues: CASSLRTRTLYNEQFF. CDR3 coding DNA: TGTGCCAGCAGCTTACGTACCAGGACACTCTACAATGAGCAGTTCTTC.